Below are 32 T cell receptor beta chains sequenced from a single sample in a study of prognosis after radiotherapy for stage I lung cancer. Two rounds of multiplex PCR amplified TCR beta CDR3 from genomic DNA. Primers (each specific to one TRBV or TRBJ gene) were used in first-round PCR. TCRdb recomputed calls from the multiplex PCR reads with MiXCR, one row per CDR3 protein. The sample holds about 18,000 distinct CDR3 sequences, 50% to 60% seen once. The sequenced sample was PBMCs, obtained before or after stereotactic body radiation therapy (not recorded which). The receptors here all came from a donor of 50 years or more with non-small cell lung cancer.

Notes on this clonotype: Germline and junction disagree at one end, which may indicate a read error. V is TRBV7-9 and J is TRBJ2-2, with 10 bases fitting TRBD2. Per the germline V gene, CDR1 is SEHNR and CDR2 is FQNEAQ (reference sequence). CDR3 length: 14 residues. The CDR3 sequence: CASQREGSTGELFF. CDR3 in DNA: TGCGCCAGTCAGCGGGAGGGCAGCACCGGGGAGCTGTTTTTT.

This clonotype was counted many times. The V gene is TRBV5-6, the J gene TRBJ2-5; TRBD2 agrees at 16 bases. V lost 2 bases to trimming and J lost 4 bases; unmatched junction nucleotides: 5. Germline V gives CDR1 SGHDT, CDR2 YYEEEE. CDR3 size: 17 residues. Here the CDR3 reads CASSFGTSGRVRETQYF. CDR3 coding DNA: TGTGCCAGCAGCTTTGGGACTAGCGGGAGGGTACGAGAGACCCAGTACTTC.

In this sample, this clonotype is medium-sized. This rearrangement joins TRBV5-6 to TRBJ2-3, with D possibly matching TRBD1 (6 bases). From germline, CDR1 is SGHDT and CDR2 YYEEEE. Trimming took off 4 bases at V and 3 bases at J, with 12 bases between the two ends. The CDR3 is 14 residues long. The CDR3 is CASSVTGWTDTQYF. Written as DNA, the CDR3 is TGTGCCAGCAGCGTGACAGGTTGGACAGATACGCAGTATTTT.

This clonotype was recorded only once. The genes are TRBV20-1 and TRBJ2-7; possibly TRBD2 for D (6 bases). V lost 3 bases, J lost 2 bases, and 11 bases lay in between. Germline V gene data show CDR1 as DFQATT and CDR2 as SNEGSKA (reference sequence). The CDR3 consists of 13 residues. CDR3 bases: TGCAGTGCTAGCGGGACTCTAACCTACGAGCAGTACTTC. This translates into CSASGTLTYEQYF.

The chain carries TRBV5-1 and TRBJ2-7; no definite D call. Germline CDR1 reads SGHRS; CDR2 reads YFSETQ. The V and J ends lost 4 bases and 4 bases respectively, with 12 bases between them. The CDR3 contains 13 residues. The CDR3 sequence is CASSRAENYEQYF. In DNA, the CDR3 is TGCGCCAGCAGCCGGGCCGAAAATTACGAGCAGTACTTC.

For this clonotype: A single base separates this from a much larger clone, so it may be a read error. As DNA, the CDR3 is TGTGCCATCAGTGAGCCCCGGCTAGCGGGGAACCAGTACTTC. Translating it yields CAISEPRLAGNQYF. V gene TRBV10-3 combines with J gene TRBJ2-5; 9 bases are a match to TRBD2. The CDR3 runs 14 residues. The germline V gene encodes CDR1 ENHRY and CDR2 SYGVKD. Trimming at V came to 2 bases and at J to 10 bases, leaving 8 bases not matched to a gene.

This clonotype was seen once. The chain has TRBV6-5 and TRBJ1-5; perhaps TRBD1 as D (5 bases). CDR1 is MNHEY and CDR2 is SVGAGI in the germline V gene. The CDR3 runs 16 residues. Trimming left V 0 bases short and J 6 bases short, with 15 bases between. CDR3 residues: CASSYSGWGLGQPQHF. For the CDR3, the DNA is TGTGCCAGCAGTTACTCCGGATGGGGCCTGGGTCAGCCCCAGCATTTT.

By sample fraction, this clonotype is medium-sized. This sequence joins TRBV6-4 and TRBJ2-7; no clear D. V was shortened by 7 bases and J by 3 bases, with 4 bases between the two germline ends. The germline CDR1 and CDR2 sequences are MRHNA and SNTAGT. The CDR3 consists of 10 residues. The CDR3 here is CASTFYEQYF. CDR3 in DNA: TGTGCCAGCACCTTCTACGAGCAGTACTTC.

This clonotype was found once. The V gene is TRBV6-4, the J gene TRBJ2-1, with 9 bases fitting TRBD2. This CDR3 spans 13 amino acids. V lost 3 bases, J lost 12 bases, and 6 bases stayed unmatched. Per the germline V gene, CDR1 is MRHNA and CDR2 is SNTAGT. The CDR3 DNA reads TGTGCCAGCAGTGAATCTAGCGGGACGTGGCAGTTCTTC. It encodes CASSESSGTWQFF.

By share, this clonotype counts as medium-sized (0.01 to 0.1%). V gene TRBV30 combines with J gene TRBJ2-7; D remains ambiguous. The ends were cut back, 4 bases at V and 2 bases at J, with 6 bases in the middle. The CDR3 is 11 amino acids. CDR1 and CDR2 (germline): GTSNPN, SVGIG (reference sequence). CDR3 sequence (DNA): TGTGCCTGGACTAAGACCTACGAGCAGTACTTC. Translation: CAWTKTYEQYF.

Notes on this clonotype: It differs at one base from a far larger clone, so likely a read error. The V call is TRBV6-9, the J call TRBJ2-3; unclear D gene. This CDR3 has 15 residues. V was trimmed by 6 bases and J by 2 bases, leaving 15 bases between them. Germline CDR1 is MNHGY and CDR2 is SVAAGI. CDR3 DNA: TGTGCCAGCAGGAGACGGTGGGAACTCACAGATACGCAGTATTTT. It codes for CASRRRWELTDTQYF.

The chain uses TRBV11-3 and TRBJ2-1; tentatively, D is TRBD2 (5 bases). The CDR3 is made up of 18 amino acids. Trimming left V 1 base short and J 2 bases short, with 18 bases between. CDR1 SGHNT and CDR2 YENEEA come from the germline V gene. Written as DNA, the CDR3 is TGTGCCAGCAGCTTAGCTAGCTGTAACTTTGGTCCCTACAATGAGCAGTTCTTC. This gives the protein CASSLASCNFGPYNEQFF.

The genes are TRBV5-1 and TRBJ2-3, with D possibly being TRBD2 (6 bases). Per the germline V gene, CDR1 is SGHRS and CDR2 is YFSETQ. The CDR3 runs to 13 residues. Trimming shortened V by 4 bases and J by 2 bases, and 8 bases separated the two germline ends. Here the CDR3 reads CASSRGNTDTQYF. CDR3 DNA sequence: TGCGCCAGCAGCCGGGGGAACACAGATACGCAGTATTTT.

On this clonotype itself: A far bigger clonotype differs at one base, so this is likely a read error. The chain combines TRBV11-2 with TRBJ2-2, with D perhaps given as TRBD1 or TRBD2 (5 bases each). Germline V gene lookup returns CDR1 SGHAT and CDR2 FQNNGV. The CDR3 spans 15 residues. V lost 5 bases to trimming and J lost 3 bases, with 13 bases between them. CDR3 sequence reads: CASSPGLGDTGELFF. CDR3 DNA: TGTGCCAGCAGCCCCGGCCTGGGGGACACCGGGGAGCTGTTTTTT.

This clonotype was seen at least ten times. One end of the junction is discordant with germline, which a read error may explain. The V and J genes are TRBV5-1 and TRBJ1-3, with D unresolved. Germline assignment: CDR1 SGHRS and CDR2 YFSETQ. The CDR3 length is 13 residues. The CDR3 is CASSPDSRNTIYF. CDR3 nucleotides: TGCGCCAGCAGCCCGGACTCTAGAAACACCATATATTTT. The complete variable domain, with remaining parts taken from reference TRBV5-1 and TRBJ1-3, reads KAGVTQTPRYLIKTRGQQVTLSCSPISGHRSVSWYQQTPGQGLQFLFEYFSETQRNKGNFPGRFSGRQFSNSRSEMNVSTLELGDSALYLCASSPDSRNTIYFGEGSWLTVV.

This clonotype appeared many times. The CDR3 loop reads CASSFNTDTQYF. In nucleotides, the CDR3 is TGTGCCAGCAGTTTCAATACAGATACGCAGTATTTT. The chain is built from TRBV7-2 and TRBJ2-3; D not resolved. This CDR3 comprises 12 residues. The germline V and J ends were trimmed by 6 bases and 3 bases, with 7 bases remaining between them. Germline V gives CDR1 SGHTA, CDR2 FQGNSA.

This sequence joins TRBV5-4 and TRBJ1-1, with a tentative D call TRBD1 (6 bases). This CDR3 region has 12 residues. Trimming took off 4 bases at V and 8 bases at J, with 12 bases between the two ends. Germline CDR1 SGHNT, CDR2 YYREEE (reference sequence). In nucleotides, the CDR3 is TGTGCCAGCAGCGCCGGACAGCTAGAAGCTTTCTTT. This gives the protein CASSAGQLEAFF.

This clonotype occurred once. V and J are TRBV6-1 and TRBJ2-1, with TRBD2 matching over 9 bases. The CDR3 extends over 15 amino acids. V gave up 6 bases and J gave up 5 bases; unmatched junction bases: 8. Germline V gene sequence: CDR1 MNHNS, CDR2 SASEGT. The CDR3 bases are TGTGCCAGCAGAGGCGCGGGGGGGGGACACAATGAGCAGTTCTTC. Translating gives CASRGAGGGHNEQFF.

This clonotype was seen ten or more times. The V call is TRBV5-1, the J call TRBJ1-1; no firm D call. V gave up 4 bases and J gave up 5 bases, with 15 bases separating them. The CDR3 loop spans 14 amino acids. The germline CDR1 and CDR2 sequences are SGHRS and YFSETQ. Here the CDR3 DNA reads TGCGCCAGCAGCGCGGACGGGTGGGAAACTGAAGCTTTCTTT. The encoded protein is CASSADGWETEAFF.

Worth noting for this clonotype: A far larger clone is off by one base, so a read error is likely. This chain uses TRBV6-1 with TRBJ2-7, with 10 bases matching TRBD2. The CDR3 totals 20 residues. After removal of 5 bases from V and 0 bases from J, the junction contained 19 bases not matched to a gene. Per the germline V gene, CDR1 is MNHNS and CDR2 is SASEGT. In nucleotides, the CDR3 is TGTGCCAGCAGTTTTCACTCCTTCGGGACTAGCGTGGGTAGCTCCTACGAGCAGTACTTC. Its translation: CASSFHSFGTSVGSSYEQYF.

This clonotype has at least ten counts. The V and J genes are TRBV16 and TRBJ2-2; 8 nucleotides agree with TRBD2. In germline, CDR1 is KGHSY, CDR2 FQNENV. This CDR3 is built from 15 residues. Trimming took 8 bases from V and 4 from J; bases not matched to a gene: 9. CDR3 region: CASSQGLAVTGELFF. CDR3 nucleotide sequence: TGTGCCAGCTCCCAAGGACTAGCCGTCACCGGGGAGCTGTTTTTT.

In regard to this clonotype: An end of the junction does not agree with germline; a read error may underlie this. The V call is TRBV20-1, the J call TRBJ2-5; D not resolved. Germline V gene sequence: CDR1 DFQATT, CDR2 SNEGSKA (reference sequence). CDR3 length equals 15 residues. This CDR3 reads CSARVVGFGKEPQYF. The DNA for the CDR3 is TGCAGTGCTAGGGTGGTGGGTTTTGGGAAAGAGCCCCAGTACTTC.

This clonotype was counted ten times or more. V usage is TRBV20-1 and J usage is TRBJ2-7; 8 bases align to TRBD2. Germline-derived CDR1 and CDR2 are DFQATT and SNEGSKA (reference sequence). The CDR3 spans 16 residues. V gave up 0 bases and J gave up 5 bases; unmatched junction bases: 12. In nucleotides, the CDR3 is TGCAGTGCTAGAGATTTTAATCTGGCGGGAGGTAACGAGCAGTACTTC. Translating gives CSARDFNLAGGNEQYF.

This chain uses TRBV5-6 with TRBJ2-7; D gene unclear. CDR1 is SGHDT, CDR2 YYEEEE, per germline. The CDR3 is 14 amino acids. The V gene lost 0 bases and the J gene lost 2 bases, with 9 bases spanning the gap. The CDR3: CASSLGAGTYEQYF. CDR3 in DNA: TGTGCCAGCAGCTTGGGAGCCGGAACCTACGAGCAGTACTTC.

This clonotype was recorded at least ten times. CDR3 sequence (DNA): TGTGCCAGCAGCCCCCGTAGGGCGGACAGGGTGGACGAGCAGTACTTC. Translated, it gives CASSPRRADRVDEQYF. V is TRBV9 and J is TRBJ2-7; 8 nucleotides agree with TRBD1. The CDR3 is 16 amino acids. The J segment lost 5 bases and the V segment lost 4 bases, leaving 14 bases of the junction unmatched. The germline V gene encodes CDR1 SGDLS and CDR2 YYNGEE.

Relative to its sample, this clonotype is medium-sized (0.01 to 0.1%). The chain links TRBV19 to TRBJ1-1; D unclear. V dropped 9 bases and J dropped 5 bases, with 16 bases sitting between them. Germline V gives CDR1 LNHDA, CDR2 SQIVND (reference sequence). The CDR3 is 13 residues long. Written as DNA, the CDR3 is TGTGCCAGCCAGTGGCGGCCGTGGACTGAAGCTTTCTTT. As protein: CASQWRPWTEAFF.

This clonotype was found a few times. This rearrangement joins TRBV2 to TRBJ1-2, with 8 bases fitting TRBD1. The CDR3 consists of 14 residues. Germline V gene lookup returns CDR1 SNHLY and CDR2 FYNNEI. Trimming cost V 6 bases and J 1 base; bases outside gene matches: 4. The CDR3 sequence is CASSAGQGNYGYTF. CDR3 coding DNA: TGTGCCAGCAGCGCCGGACAGGGTAACTATGGCTACACCTTC.

This clonotype is labeled medium-sized (0.01 to 0.1%). The CDR3 sequence is CASTKRADRFSGNTIYF. CDR3 nucleotide sequence: TGTGCCAGTACAAAGCGGGCTGACAGATTCTCTGGAAACACCATATATTTT. V gene TRBV19 combines with J gene TRBJ1-3; D possibly corresponds to TRBD1 (5 bases). The length of the CDR3 is 17 residues. V lost 7 bases to trimming and J lost 0 bases, with 19 bases between them. CDR1 is LNHDA and CDR2 is SQIVND in the germline V gene (reference sequence).

A note on this clonotype: Sequence at one end of the junction differs from germline and may be a read error. CDR3 in amino acids: CSATRGPGELFF. The CDR3 nucleotides are TGCAGTGCTACGAGGGGTCCCGGGGAGCTGTTTTTC. J is TRBJ2-2 and V is TRBV20-1, with D possibly called TRBD1 or TRBD2 (5 bases each). The CDR3 is 12 amino acids. CDR1 and CDR2 (germline): DFQATT, SNEGSKA (reference sequence).

This clonotype was picked up many times. The genes are TRBV27 and TRBJ2-7; D is possibly TRBD2 (5 bases). Germline CDR1 reads MNHEY; CDR2 reads SMNVEV (reference sequence). Trimming left V 2 bases short and J 4 bases short, with 15 bases between. This CDR3 is built from 15 residues. CDR3 amino acids: CASSLEGVGSYEQYF. CDR3 coding DNA: TGTGCCAGCAGTTTAGAGGGAGTAGGGTCTTACGAGCAGTACTTC.

The chain carries TRBV4-2 and TRBJ1-5; D gene uncertain. The CDR3 spans 15 residues. Germline loops: CDR1 LGHNA, CDR2 YNFKEQ. The V and J ends lost 0 bases and 7 bases respectively, with 13 bases between them. The CDR3 here is CASSQEAGPGQPQHF. The CDR3 DNA reads as TGTGCCAGCAGCCAAGAGGCGGGCCCTGGACAGCCCCAGCATTTT.

In this sample, this clonotype turned up many times. The chain combines TRBV7-3 with TRBJ1-4; a possible D gene is TRBD1 (5 bases). The length of the CDR3 is 13 residues. Germline values: CDR1 SGHTA, CDR2 FQGTGA. V was cut by 10 bases and J by 4 bases, with 13 bases left in between. CDR3 in amino acids: CAIGGGNNEKLFF. The CDR3 region has the DNA TGTGCCATTGGGGGGGGAAATAATGAAAAACTGTTTTTT.